These 26 T cell receptor beta chains originate from one sample sequenced in a study of blood T cell repertoires in COVID-19. Assay used: immunoSEQ multiplex PCR; TCRdb lists only in-frame clones, some missing. Among 150,000 to 200,000 clones listed, under 90% were seen once. Sequencing used peripheral blood. These receptors all come from a woman of 80 years or more with acute or convalescent COVID-19.

V and J are TRBV5-4 and TRBJ2-1, with 8 bases identical to TRBD2. The germline gives CDR1 SGHNT, CDR2 YYREEE (reference sequence). The J segment lost 4 bases and the V segment lost 4 bases, leaving 10 bases of the junction unmatched. The CDR3 spans 16 residues. CDR3 protein: CASSRTRGGIYNEQFF. The CDR3 region has the DNA TGTGCCAGCAGCCGAACCCGGGGGGGGATTTACAATGAGCAGTTCTTC.

This chain links TRBV7-2 with TRBJ2-1; 11 bases fit TRBD2. CDR1 SGHTA and CDR2 FQGNSA come from the germline V gene. The CDR3 extends over 15 amino acids. V trimming: 3 bases; J trimming: 10 bases; junction bases outside the gene matches: 8. The CDR3 sequence: CASSFLAGGFVEQFF. Written as DNA, the CDR3 is TGTGCCAGCAGCTTCCTAGCGGGGGGATTCGTCGAGCAGTTCTTC.

The CDR3 sequence is CAITRDRAGYNEQFF. The CDR3 bases are TGTGCCATCACCCGAGACAGGGCGGGATACAATGAGCAGTTCTTC. V usage is TRBV10-3 and J usage is TRBJ2-1; tentatively, D is TRBD1 (7 bases). The V end lost 7 bases, the J end lost 4 bases, and 17 bases lay between the germline ends. The CDR3 consists of 15 residues. From germline, CDR1 is ENHRY and CDR2 SYGVKD.

J is TRBJ2-7 and V is TRBV28; perhaps TRBD2 as D (6 bases). The CDR3 sequence is 13 residues long. The V end lost 4 bases, the J end lost 7 bases, and 14 bases lay between the germline ends. The germline V gene encodes CDR1 MDHEN and CDR2 SYDVKM. CDR3 residues: CASSSGRDWEQYF. CDR3 bases: TGTGCCAGCAGTTCCGGACGGGACTGGGAGCAGTACTTC.

The V gene is TRBV4-1, the J gene TRBJ2-1, with TRBD1 identical over 9 bases. Germline CDR1 MGHRA, CDR2 YSYEKL. The CDR3 contains 16 residues. Trimming removed 2 bases from V and 7 bases from J; junction bases left unmatched: 9. The CDR3 bases are TGCGCCAGCAGCCAACTTGGACAGGGGTCTCTGAATGAGCAGTTCTTC. Encoded protein: CASSQLGQGSLNEQFF.

This clone showed up just once. This chain uses TRBV27 with TRBJ1-2; a possible D gene is TRBD1 (6 bases). With 5 bases removed from V and 8 bases from J, the gap between germline ends came to 15 bases. CDR1 and CDR2 from the germline V gene are MNHEY and SMNVEV (reference sequence). The CDR3 contains 13 residues. CDR3: CASSDSGGWGYTF. CDR3 coding DNA: TGTGCCAGCAGTGACTCGGGGGGCTGGGGCTACACCTTC.

The V call is TRBV10-3, the J call TRBJ2-1; 7 bases map to TRBD2. Germline lookup yields CDR1 ENHRY and CDR2 SYGVKD. This CDR3 spans 14 amino acids. The junction had 12 bases not matched to a gene; V was cut back by 10 bases and J by 6 bases. The CDR3: CATRAGLVPNEQFF. CDR3 DNA: TGTGCCACGCGAGCGGGATTGGTCCCCAATGAGCAGTTCTTC.

The chain carries TRBV27 and TRBJ2-6, with a weak D call TRBD1 (6 bases). CDR1 is MNHEY, CDR2 SMNVEV, per germline (reference sequence). V lost 5 bases and J lost 1, with 18 bases in between. This CDR3 is 18 amino acids long. CDR3 region: CASSPQTGLGSGANVLTF. Written as DNA, the CDR3 is TGTGCCAGCAGTCCGCAGACAGGCTTAGGATCTGGGGCCAACGTCCTGACTTTC.

This clone was picked up a small number of times. The chain couples TRBV6-5 to TRBJ1-6, with D perhaps TRBD1 (5 bases). Germline lookup yields CDR1 MNHEY and CDR2 SVGAGI. V lost 7 bases, J lost 10 bases, and 14 bases lay in between. The CDR3 has 13 amino acids. CDR3 bases: TGTGCCAGCACCGTGGGGCCAGAATCACCCCTCCACTTT. Protein: CASTVGPESPLHF.

This rearrangement joins TRBV6-5 to TRBJ2-4, with a tentative D call TRBD2 (7 bases). This CDR3 is 14 amino acids long. V gave up 2 bases and J gave up 16 bases, with 21 bases separating them. Germline-derived CDR1 and CDR2 are MNHEY and SVGAGI. The CDR3 region is CASSYNLKGGGVYF. In DNA, the CDR3 is TGTGCCAGCAGTTACAATCTGAAGGGGGGGGGCGTCTACTTC.

The table lists this clone with a few counts. The V call is TRBV7-9, the J call TRBJ1-2; D ambiguous. The V gene lost 4 bases and the J gene lost 5 bases, with 8 bases spanning the gap. There are 12 residues in the CDR3. Germline V CDR1 and CDR2: SEHNR, FQNEAQ (reference sequence). CDR3: CASSYGEYGYTF. CDR3 coding DNA: TGTGCCAGCAGCTATGGAGAATATGGCTACACCTTC. Full variable domain (remainder filled in from reference TRBV7-9 and TRBJ1-2): DTGVSQNPRHKITKRGQNVTFRCDPISEHNRLYWYRQTLGQGPEFLTYFQNEAQLEKSRLLSDRFSAERPKGSFSTLEIQRTEQGDSAMYLCASSYGEYGYTFGSGTRLTVV.

J is TRBJ1-2 and V is TRBV6-4; no reliable D call. Germline V gives CDR1 MRHNA, CDR2 SNTAGT. V was pared by 0 bases and J by 3 bases, with 14 bases between. This CDR3 is built from 16 residues. In DNA form, the CDR3 reads TGTGCCAGCAGTGACTCGTTTGGCAGCGAGTACTATGGCTACACCTTC. Protein: CASSDSFGSEYYGYTF.

J is TRBJ2-1 and V is TRBV10-1; 9 nucleotides agree with TRBD2. V lost 3 bases to trimming and J lost 4 bases; unmatched junction nucleotides: 4. The CDR3 is 15 amino acids. The V gene's germline CDR1 is WNHNN and CDR2 SYGVQD (reference sequence). DNA of the CDR3: TGCGCCAGCAGTGATAGTAGCGGGAGTTACAATGAGCAGTTCTTC. This translates into CASSDSSGSYNEQFF.

V is TRBV5-5 and J is TRBJ1-3; TRBD1 might be the D (5 bases). This CDR3 is built from 16 residues. Germline CDR1 SGHKS, CDR2 YYEKEE (reference sequence). Trimming pared 4 bases from V and 3 bases from J, leaving 17 bases between. CDR3 region: CASSLSRPGYGNTIYF. Written as DNA, the CDR3 is TGTGCCAGCAGCCTTTCCCGACCAGGGTATGGAAACACCATATATTTT.

The chain couples TRBV19 to TRBJ1-4, with 8 nucleotides matching TRBD1. The CDR3 has 15 residues. V shed 5 bases and J 3 bases; nucleotides not matched to a gene: 5. The germline V gene encodes CDR1 LNHDA and CDR2 SQIVND (reference sequence). DNA for the CDR3: TGTGCCAGTAGTGGTCAGGGGGCGGCTAATGAAAAACTGTTTTTT. Translated, it gives CASSGQGAANEKLFF.

This chain connects TRBV19 to TRBJ1-5; D possibly corresponds to TRBD1 (5 bases). Trimming removed 7 bases from V and 2 bases from J, with 12 bases in between. Germline CDR1 is LNHDA and CDR2 is SQIVND (reference sequence). CDR3 length: 14 amino acids. CDR3 protein: CASNQGWGNQPQHF. The DNA for the CDR3 is TGTGCCAGTAATCAGGGATGGGGCAATCAGCCCCAGCATTTT.

This clone was picked up one time. The chain uses TRBV3-1 (or the pseudogene TRBV3-2) and TRBJ1-2, with D perhaps matching TRBD1 (5 bases). Germline values: CDR1 LGHDT, CDR2 YNNKEL (reference sequence). V was shortened by 2 bases and J by 2 bases, with 12 bases between the two germline ends. The CDR3 covers 15 residues. The CDR3 DNA reads as TGTGCCAGCAGCCAATTCAGGGCCTCCAACTATGGCTACACCTTC. Protein sequence: CASSQFRASNYGYTF.

V and J are TRBV7-2 and TRBJ2-2; D remains ambiguous. CDR1 is SGHTA, CDR2 FQGNSA, per germline. The V and J ends lost 3 bases and 4 bases respectively, with 3 bases between them. CDR3 length equals 12 residues. CDR3 bases: TGTGCCAGCAGCTTCGGCACCGGGGAGCTGTTTTTT. It is translated as CASSFGTGELFF.

The chain joins TRBV5-1 to TRBJ1-1, with TRBD1 matching over 7 bases. With V trimmed by 4 bases and J by 4 bases, 16 bases remained unmatched. Germline-derived CDR1 and CDR2 are SGHRS and YFSETQ. There are 17 residues in the CDR3. CDR3 loop: CASSPLEGALGSTEAFF. The CDR3 DNA reads as TGCGCCAGCAGCCCCCTCGAGGGGGCGTTGGGGAGCACTGAAGCTTTCTTT.

V and J are TRBV27 and TRBJ1-2; 7 nucleotides align to TRBD1. Germline V lookup: CDR1 MNHEY, CDR2 SMNVEV (reference sequence). The junction had 9 bases not matched to a gene; V was cut back by 6 bases and J by 5 bases. The CDR3 runs 14 residues. This CDR3 reads CASSRGARGYGYTF. CDR3 bases: TGTGCCAGCAGCCGAGGGGCCAGGGGGTATGGCTACACCTTC.

This chain links TRBV5-5 with TRBJ2-7; D may be TRBD1 (5 bases). V lost 7 bases and J 10 bases, leaving 15 bases between the germline ends. This CDR3 spans 11 amino acids. CDR1 is SGHKS, CDR2 YYEKEE, per germline (reference sequence). CDR3 sequence: CASEIVGAQYF. DNA for the CDR3: TGTGCCAGCGAAATTGTAGGGGCACAGTACTTC.

The J gene is TRBJ2-1, the V gene TRBV5-5; 10 bases map to TRBD2. CDR1 is SGHKS, CDR2 YYEKEE, per germline (reference sequence). The CDR3 length is 14 residues. Germline trimming cut 2 bases from V and 7 bases from J; bases unmatched to any gene: 3. The CDR3 here is CASSLAGGPNEQFF. The CDR3 bases are TGTGCCAGCAGCTTAGCGGGAGGGCCGAATGAGCAGTTCTTC.

The gene calls are TRBV5-4 and TRBJ2-2; 12 positions match TRBD2. The V segment lost 4 bases and the J segment 5 bases; nucleotides outside the gene matches: 3. The CDR3 spans 15 residues. Germline CDR1 and CDR2: SGHNT and YYREEE (reference sequence). In DNA form, the CDR3 reads TGTGCCAGCAGCGACACTAGCGGGAGGACCGGGGAGCTGTTTTTT. It encodes CASSDTSGRTGELFF.

The genes are TRBV10-3 and TRBJ2-1; tentative D call: TRBD1 (6 bases). Germline V gene lookup returns CDR1 ENHRY and CDR2 SYGVKD. The CDR3 covers 14 residues. V lost 11 bases and J 5 bases, leaving 19 bases between the germline ends. The CDR3 nucleotides are TGTGCCGTCGGCAGGGGTCCGAAAAACAATGAGCAGTTCTTC. It yields the protein CAVGRGPKNNEQFF.

This chain's CDR3 is CASSLSPGTAYGYTF. In DNA, the CDR3 is TGTGCCAGCAGCTTATCCCCCGGGACAGCCTATGGCTACACCTTC. The chain recombines TRBV5-4 with TRBJ1-2, with 7 bases aligning to TRBD1. The CDR3 extends over 15 amino acids. Germline V gene sequence: CDR1 SGHNT, CDR2 YYREEE (reference sequence). J lost 4 bases, V lost 2 bases, and 8 bases had no gene match.

This clone was seen a few times. This chain uses TRBV6-4 with TRBJ2-2; D possibly corresponds to TRBD2 (5 bases). Trimming cost V 2 bases and J 4 bases, with 5 bases left between them. The CDR3 consists of 13 residues. Germline CDR1 MRHNA, CDR2 SNTAGT. The CDR3 sequence is CASSDGSTGELFF. Here the CDR3 DNA reads TGTGCCAGCAGTGACGGGAGCACCGGGGAGCTGTTTTTT.